A selection of T cell receptor beta chains follows, all from one sample in a study of T cell responses to AZD1222 COVID-19 vaccine. Repertoires were generated with immunoSEQ multiplex PCR, while TCRdb's copy carries only in-frame clones and drops some. The top ten hold around 5.2% of the sample, which has tens of thousands of clones, approximately 90% seen once. Specimen: peripheral blood, collected on day 0 of AZD1222 vaccination. These receptors were taken from an adult in good health. The CDR3 runs from the conserved cysteine through the conserved F or W.

j_call v_call cdr3_length cdr3_aa
TRBJ2-7 TRBV23-1 12 CASRKGAGEQYF
TRBJ2-2 TRBV4-1 14 CASKRVPHTGELFF
TRBJ1-1 TRBV6-5 11 CASRENTEAFF
TRBJ1-2 TRBV29-1 12 CSVAATNYGYTF
TRBJ2-7 TRBV24-1 12 CATTAVHYEQYF
TRBJ1-5 TRBV30 13 CAWSVQGDEPQHF
TRBJ2-1 TRBV7-9 14 CASSRIGEYNEQFF
TRBJ1-1 TRBV15 15 CATSSRVTRFTEAFF
TRBJ2-3 TRBV5-1 15 CASSLLGRGTDTQYF
TRBJ1-1 TRBV30 15 CAWSVSGQPNTEAFF
TRBJ1-1 TRBV27 14 CASSPRTSNTEAFF
TRBJ2-1 TRBV6-5 11 CASSLYNEQFF
TRBJ2-2 TRBV12-3/TRBV12-4 13 CASGRAGDGELFF
TRBJ2-1 TRBV10-2 13 CATGGYVGNEQFF
TRBJ1-1 TRBV6-6 11 CASSYEGRAFF
TRBJ2-1 TRBV5-1 14 CASTLAGGPYEQFF
TRBJ2-1 TRBV10-3 16 CAIRDGAGVTYNEQFF
TRBJ1-2 TRBV6-6 10 CASRLYGYTF
TRBJ2-1 TRBV19 14 CASSIADIYNEQFF
TRBJ2-1 TRBV10-2 12 CASLAGGNEQFF
TRBJ1-5 TRBV6-1 16 CASSEGGAGSGQPQHF
TRBJ2-2 TRBV5-4 15 CASRPGTVNTGELFF
TRBJ1-4 TRBV5-1 15 CASRTGRASNEKLFF
TRBJ2-2 TRBV6-5 15 CASGRGQGLTGELFF
TRBJ1-5 TRBV19 13 CASSILRNQPQHF
TRBJ1-6 TRBV2 14 CASSKQGSSSPLHF
TRBJ1-2 TRBV6-1 13 CASSETGVRGYTF
TRBJ2-1 TRBV6-5 15 CASSYSNRGEREQFF
TRBJ2-4 TRBV28 15 CASSRTGIAKNIQYF
TRBJ2-3 TRBV4-1 13 CASGPVETDTQYF
TRBJ1-5 TRBV4-2 13 CASSQYGNQPQHF
TRBJ2-3 TRBV6-4 14 CASSVQQGADTQYF
TRBJ1-2 TRBV19 16 CASSPGSLDRDYGYTF
TRBJ2-5 TRBV7-9 14 CASSPWTGRETQYF
TRBJ2-1 TRBV5-5 16 CASSLALGTAYNEQFF
TRBJ2-1 TRBV15 14 CATIDAAGPNEQFF
TRBJ2-1 TRBV19 19 CASSIWLGMGQGARNEQFF
TRBJ1-1 TRBV5-1 15 CASSLFYREDTEAFF
TRBJ1-5 TRBV19 16 CASSSLQGVGNQPQHF
TRBJ1-5 TRBV3-1/TRBV3-2 15 CASSQNGQRGQPQHF
TRBJ2-5 TRBV5-1 14 CASSLTPEQETQYF